Listed below are T cell receptor beta chains from one sample, sequenced in a study of T cell repertoires in cytomegalovirus infection. TCRdb re-called the reads with MiXCR, one entry per CDR3 protein. The sample carries more than 250,000 distinct CDR3 sequences, approximately 25% recorded once. Their cognate antigens are unknown. This specimen consisted of cultured PBMCs, obtained from culture after CMV antigen stimulation. These receptors were collected from a human donor in good health (CMV status not recorded). Some clones in this sample may be carry-over from other donors' samples. Both conserved end residues are part of each CDR3. The order of the fields is clone size, V gene, J gene, D gene, CDR3 protein, CDR3 DNA. A D gene is named only where the DNA matches it firmly. Clone size is given for some rows only: seen once, a few or many times, or a class if the clone is expanded.

.	TRBV12-3/TRBV12-4	TRBJ1-2	.	CASSSSGGYTF	TGTGCCAGCAGTTCGAGCGGCGGCTACACCTTC
.	TRBV9	TRBJ1-1	.	CASSGRGNTEAFF	TGTGCCAGCAGCGGGAGGGGGAACACTGAAGCTTTCTTT
.	TRBV12-3/TRBV12-4	TRBJ1-1	.	CASSQSTEAFF	TGTGCCAGCAGTCAAAGTACTGAAGCTTTCTTT
.	TRBV5-6	TRBJ2-3	TRBD2	CASSLSRLASTDTQYF	TGTGCCAGCAGCTTAAGTCGACTAGCGAGCACAGATACGCAGTATTTT
many	TRBV11-2	TRBJ2-6	.	CASSSVESWDSGANVLTF	TGTGCCAGCAGCTCAGTAGAAAGTTGGGATTCTGGGGCCAACGTCCTGACTTTC
few	TRBV28	TRBJ2-7	TRBD1	CASSSDRYSYEQYF	TGTGCCAGCAGTTCGGACAGGTACTCCTACGAGCAGTACTTC
.	TRBV28	TRBJ2-7	.	CASRSRGDEQYF	TGTGCCAGCAGAAGCAGGGGGGACGAGCAGTACTTC
.	TRBV11-1	TRBJ2-1	.	CASTSTGPASSYNEQFF	TGTGCCAGCACCAGTACCGGGCCCGCTAGCTCCTACAATGAGCAGTTCTTC
.	TRBV15	TRBJ2-1	.	CATSRVLARDEQFF	TGTGCCACCAGCAGAGTCCTCGCTCGAGATGAGCAGTTCTTC
few	TRBV12-3/TRBV12-4	TRBJ1-5	.	CASSLVSSTLSNQPQHF	TGTGCCAGCAGTTTAGTATCCAGTACCCTTAGCAATCAGCCCCAGCATTTT
few	TRBV29-1	TRBJ2-7	.	CSVGGGDEQYF	TGCAGCGTTGGTGGGGGCGACGAGCAGTACTTC
.	TRBV12-3/TRBV12-4	TRBJ1-6	TRBD1	CASSFGTGVNSPLHF	TGTGCCAGCAGTTTCGGGACAGGGGTAAACTCACCCCTCCACTTT
.	TRBV5-1	TRBJ1-2	TRBD1	CASSSGRDRASYTF	TGCGCCAGCAGCTCGGGGAGGGACAGGGCGAGCTACACCTTC
many	TRBV7-2	TRBJ2-2	.	CASSPPGTSNTGELFF	TGTGCCAGCAGTCCACCCGGGACATCGAACACCGGGGAGCTGTTTTTT
many	TRBV7-2	TRBJ2-3	.	CASSSGSGNTQYF	TGTGCCAGCAGCTCGGGATCTGGGAATACGCAGTATTTT
.	TRBV7-8	TRBJ2-3	TRBD2	CASSLASGGPSTDTQYF	TGTGCCAGCAGCTTAGCTTCGGGGGGTCCTAGCACAGATACGCAGTATTTT
.	TRBV7-9	TRBJ2-5	.	CASSESSGLVETQYF	TGTGCCAGCAGCGAATCGAGCGGTCTGGTGGAGACCCAGTACTTC
.	TRBV5-1	TRBJ1-4	.	CASSLDGTNEKLFF	TGCGCCAGCAGCTTGGACGGTACGAATGAAAAACTGTTTTTT
many	TRBV7-2	TRBJ2-1	.	CASSSSGQNEQFF	TGTGCCAGCAGCTCCAGCGGGCAAAATGAGCAGTTCTTC
.	TRBV20-1	TRBJ2-7	TRBD2	CSASKAGADYEQYF	TGCAGTGCTAGTAAGGCGGGAGCAGACTACGAGCAGTACTTC
.	TRBV25-1	TRBJ1-2	.	CASSLGDGYTF	TGTGCCAGCAGTCTGGGGGATGGCTACACCTTC
few	TRBV12-3/TRBV12-4	TRBJ1-1	.	CASSFSGAVDTEAFF	TGTGCCAGCAGTTTTTCAGGGGCGGTGGACACTGAAGCTTTCTTT
many	TRBV30	TRBJ2-2	TRBD2	CAWTSGSRSTGELFF	TGTGCCTGGACTAGCGGGAGTAGGAGCACCGGGGAGCTGTTTTTT